This is a list of T cell receptor beta chains from one sample in a study of radiotherapy plus CTLA-4 blockade in lung cancer. Assay: immunoSEQ multiplex PCR; the TCRdb copy retains only in-frame clones and omits some. In the table there are roughly 110,000 clones, more than 75% of which are singletons. The sequencing here drew on peripheral blood, taken from a patient treated with radiotherapy plus ipilimumab. The receptor set was obtained from a human donor with non-small cell lung cancer that progressed on radiotherapy plus ipilimumab. Some clones in this sample may be carry-over from other donors' samples. The CDR3 runs from the conserved cysteine through the conserved F or W. Each record gives: V gene, D gene, J gene, clone size, CDR3 protein, CDR3 DNA. D genes are given only for firm matches. Size is stated for part of the rows, as once, few or many counts, or as a class when the clone is expanded.

TRBV5-1	.	TRBJ2-1	.	CASSLPLRYNNNEQFF	TGCGCCAGCAGCCTCCCCTTACGGTACAACAACAATGAGCAGTTCTTC
TRBV28	TRBD2	TRBJ2-5	.	CASSYETSRQYF	TGTGCCAGCAGTTACGAGACTAGCAGGCAGTACTTC
TRBV11-2	.	TRBJ2-2	.	CASSLRPPGINTGELFF	TGTGCCAGCAGCTTACGACCGCCGGGGATAAACACCGGGGAGCTGTTTTTT
TRBV5-1	.	TRBJ2-1	.	CASSPRGGEPVNGQFF	TGCGCCAGCAGCCCCAGGGGAGGGGAGCCGGTAAATGGGCAGTTCTTC
TRBV5-1	TRBD2	TRBJ2-7	.	CASSLGGGYEQYF	TGCGCCAGCAGCTTGGGCGGGGGCTACGAGCAGTACTTC
TRBV4-1	TRBD2	TRBJ2-4	once	CASSQGEGTTKNIQYF	TGCGCCAGCAGCCAAGGCGAGGGGACTACCAAAAACATTCAGTACTTC
TRBV28	.	TRBJ1-2	.	CASITGTYGYTF	TGTGCCAGCATCACAGGGACCTATGGCTACACCTTC
TRBV28	.	TRBJ2-1	.	CASSSSTDINYNEQFF	TGTGCCAGCAGTTCCTCGACAGACATAAACTACAATGAGCAGTTCTTC
TRBV28	TRBD1	TRBJ1-5	few	CASSAGQGSNQPQHF	TGTGCCAGCAGTGCGGGACAGGGGAGCAATCAGCCCCAGCATTTT
TRBV10-2	TRBD1	TRBJ1-1	many	CASIGQGEWNTEAFF	TGCGCCAGCATCGGGCAGGGGGAATGGAACACTGAAGCTTTCTTT
TRBV18	TRBD1	TRBJ2-6	.	CASSPDRGRGVGANVLTF	TGTGCCAGCAGCCCCGACAGGGGGCGCGGGGTTGGGGCCAACGTCCTGACTTTC
TRBV6-5	.	TRBJ2-7	.	CASSYTGNYEQYF	TGTGCCAGCAGTTACACAGGCAACTACGAGCAGTACTTC
TRBV6-5	.	TRBJ1-2	.	CASSSLGYGYTF	TGTGCCAGCAGTTCCTTGGGCTATGGCTACACCTTC
TRBV5-1	.	TRBJ1-1	few	CASSLLAGEAFF	TGCGCCAGCAGCTTGTTGGCAGGGGAAGCTTTCTTT
TRBV18	TRBD1	TRBJ1-2	.	CASSPLRGQGYTF	TGTGCCAGCTCACCATTAAGGGGGCAAGGCTACACCTTC
TRBV5-6	TRBD1	TRBJ1-6	.	CASTIAWNRDRGSPLHF	TGTGCCAGCACCATAGCTTGGAATCGGGACAGGGGATCACCCCTCCACTTT
TRBV5-1	.	TRBJ1-3	once	CASSLEHSSGNTIYF	TGCGCCAGCAGCTTGGAGCATAGCTCTGGAAACACCATATATTTT
TRBV4-1	.	TRBJ1-5	.	CASSQDLRQPQHF	TGCGCCAGCAGCCAAGACCTTAGGCAGCCCCAGCATTTT
TRBV7-8	.	TRBJ2-1	.	CASSLDLGRGQFF	TGTGCCAGCAGCTTAGATTTAGGGAGAGGGCAGTTCTTC
TRBV11-2	.	TRBJ2-7	once	CASSFGTSGYEQYF	TGTGCCAGCAGCTTTGGGACTTCTGGTTACGAGCAGTACTTC
TRBV5-4	.	TRBJ2-5	.	CASSLRGAQETQYF	TGTGCCAGCAGCTTGCGGGGGGCCCAAGAGACCCAGTACTTC
TRBV7-6	.	TRBJ1-5	few	CASSLAQDSWDNQPQHF	TGTGCCAGCAGCTTAGCCCAGGACTCCTGGGACAATCAGCCCCAGCATTTT
TRBV19	.	TRBJ1-1	.	CASTSRELEAFF	TGTGCCAGTACTTCCCGGGAACTTGAAGCTTTCTTT
TRBV9	.	TRBJ2-1	.	CATSSRGGNEQFF	TGTGCCACCTCTTCCAGAGGGGGCAATGAGCAGTTCTTC
TRBV6-5	TRBD1	TRBJ1-2	.	CASSTTGTGTYGYTF	TGTGCCAGCAGTACTACCGGGACAGGCACCTATGGCTACACCTTC
TRBV29-1	TRBD1	TRBJ1-5	.	CSVARGPNQPQHF	TGCAGCGTTGCCAGGGGGCCCAATCAGCCCCAGCATTTT
TRBV15	TRBD2	TRBJ2-3	.	CATSRDVGGGWTDTQYF	TGTGCCACCAGCAGAGATGTTGGCGGGGGGTGGACAGATACGCAGTATTTT
TRBV7-2	TRBD1	TRBJ2-1	.	CASSFLGVGGAGFF	TGTGCCAGCAGCTTCCTTGGAGTAGGGGGCGCAGGGTTCTTC
TRBV11-3	TRBD1	TRBJ2-1	.	CASSLTGGEQFF	TGTGCCAGCAGCTTGACAGGGGGTGAGCAGTTCTTC
TRBV19	.	TRBJ2-4	.	CASTLDPLAKNIQYF	TGTGCCAGTACCCTCGACCCCCTGGCCAAAAACATTCAGTACTTC
TRBV4-1	.	TRBJ2-3	.	CASSQDRTSRGGNTQYF	TGCGCCAGCAGCCAAGATCGGACTAGCAGGGGGGGGAATACGCAGTATTTT
TRBV5-1	TRBD2	TRBJ2-1	.	CASSLNGGGFYNEQFF	TGCGCCAGCAGCTTGAACGGCGGGGGGTTTTACAATGAGCAGTTCTTC
TRBV7-3	TRBD2	TRBJ2-3	.	CASSMTSGVNTQYF	TGTGCCAGCAGCATGACTAGCGGGGTGAATACGCAGTATTTT
TRBV13	TRBD1	TRBJ1-2	.	CASRAGTGGAAQYNYGYTF	TGTGCCAGCAGAGCCGGGACAGGGGGCGCCGCCCAATATAACTATGGCTACACCTTC
TRBV11-3	.	TRBJ2-4	.	CASSPRGSKNIQYF	TGTGCCAGCAGCCCTAGGGGGTCCAAAAACATTCAGTACTTC
TRBV5-1	.	TRBJ2-1	.	CASRQQGAYNEQFF	TGCGCCAGCAGACAACAGGGAGCCTACAATGAGCAGTTCTTC
TRBV25-1	.	TRBJ1-1	.	CASSVKGTEAFF	TGTGCCAGCAGTGTTAAAGGCACTGAAGCTTTCTTT
TRBV9	TRBD2	TRBJ2-5	.	CASSAGGLAGQETQYF	TGTGCCAGCAGCGCGGGGGGTCTAGCGGGGCAAGAGACCCAGTACTTC
TRBV7-6	TRBD2	TRBJ2-3	.	CASSPSGGADTQYF	TGTGCCAGCAGCCCTAGCGGGGGGGCAGATACGCAGTATTTT
TRBV5-1	.	TRBJ2-7	.	CASSLVVSGNEQYF	TGCGCCAGCAGCTTGGTAGTTTCAGGGAACGAGCAGTACTTC